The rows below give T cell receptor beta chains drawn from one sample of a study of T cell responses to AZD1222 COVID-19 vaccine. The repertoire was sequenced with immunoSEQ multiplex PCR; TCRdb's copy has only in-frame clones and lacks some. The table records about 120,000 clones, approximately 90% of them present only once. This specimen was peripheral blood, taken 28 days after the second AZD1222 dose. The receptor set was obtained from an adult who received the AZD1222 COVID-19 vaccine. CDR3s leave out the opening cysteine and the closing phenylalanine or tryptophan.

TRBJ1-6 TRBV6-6 ASNLRGTPNSPLH
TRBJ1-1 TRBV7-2 ASSLGWTGLVGTEAF
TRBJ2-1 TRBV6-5 ASSGTDDNEQF
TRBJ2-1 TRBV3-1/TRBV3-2 ASSQVKRGLENEQF
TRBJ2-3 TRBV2 ASTVSGGSDTQY
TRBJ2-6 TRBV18 ASSQGQPNSGANVLT
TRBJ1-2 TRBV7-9 ASSLAPGYT
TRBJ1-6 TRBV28 ASSFRTPPPLH
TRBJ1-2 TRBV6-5 ASSKTGTGRGYT
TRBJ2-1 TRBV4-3 ASSLRLAGKDEQF
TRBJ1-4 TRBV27 ASSTGSEKLF
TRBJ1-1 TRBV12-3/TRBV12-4 ASRVTGNTEAF
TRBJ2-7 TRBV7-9 ASSLSSIHEQY
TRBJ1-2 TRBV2 ASRDRTDYGYT
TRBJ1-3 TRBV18 ASSPSQGGIGNTIY
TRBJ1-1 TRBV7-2 ASSSRGRRDTEAF
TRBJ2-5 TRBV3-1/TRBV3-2 ASSRSGGGQETQY
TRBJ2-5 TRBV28 ASSPGTRQETQY
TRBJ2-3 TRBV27 ASFSGGLSTDTQY
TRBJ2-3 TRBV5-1 ASSLQAAGTDTQY
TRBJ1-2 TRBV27 ASSPRGHYGYT
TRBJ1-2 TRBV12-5 ASGYGENYGYT
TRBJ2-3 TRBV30 AWSVPRVTDTQY
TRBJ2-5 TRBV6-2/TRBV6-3 ASSPPPRASQETQY
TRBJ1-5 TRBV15 ATSRDKPQKHQPQH
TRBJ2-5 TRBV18 ASSPQREGETQY